This note documents a single TCR beta chain sequence. The sample holds a few counts of this clonotype. The antigen this receptor binds is unknown. No base-level quality is on record; no much larger clone is a single base apart. The CDR3 sequence holds 14 residues, the cysteine and phenylalanine included. Only the CDR3 portion is preserved as DNA: 42 bases, with reading frame beginning at the first base. Trimming removed 8 bases from V and 4 bases from J, leaving 17 bases between the germline ends. This entry comes from a study of CD8 T cells in Susac syndrome (dated by TCRdb to the late 2010s). Study-wide context: Among the Susac syndrome patients who were sequenced, clinically active disease was present in about 6 and clinical remission was observed in fewer than 10. At blood withdrawal, Susac syndrome patients were either therapy-naive, taking corticosteroids (in some cases with IVIg as well), or taking IVIg alone. Whether CD8+ T cell activation and differentiation in Susac syndrome was antigen driven was tested using repertoire sequencing. Clonality of the CD8+ T cell repertoire was compared between around eleven healthy donors, roughly 14 Susac syndrome patients and around 16 multiple sclerosis patients.

Peripheral blood CD8+ and CD4+ T cells from healthy donors, Susac syndrome patients and multiple sclerosis patients were profiled by high-throughput TCR beta sequencing. The Susac syndrome patients fulfilled recently defined diagnostic criteria for either definite or probable disease. Bulk CD8+ and CD4+ T cells were purified magnetically by negative isolation, whereas CD8+ TEMRA cells were enriched by FACS. Blood was collected in EDTA tubes and processed within 24 hours, with PBMCs isolated through density gradient centrifugation. PBMCs intended for TCR sequencing were frozen in liquid nitrogen and were later thawed in a 37 degrees C water bath. Purity of sorted or isolated CD4+, CD8+ and CD8+ TEMRA cells was at least 90%. What the research found in general, with its limitations: The TCR sequencing and HLA analysis was acknowledged to have included a relatively small number of individuals. Sixteen Susac-specific public clones were identified in the total CD8+ repertoire, and five or six Susac-specific public clones were identified in the CD8+ TEMRA repertoire. Clonal expansion was observed in Susac syndrome CD8+ repertoires, with the highest expansion in CD8+ TEMRA cells and greater expansion in clinically active than in remitting patients.

RNA was extracted using the RNeasy kit, and about 0.45 to 1 microgram was reverse transcribed with random hexamers. TCR beta CDR3 regions were amplified with the immunoSEQ multiplex PCR assay covering 54 Vbeta and 13 Jbeta segments. To correct PCR amplification bias, a synthetic template baseline was used for both primer optimization and computational correction. Per the authors' processing: Reads were annotated to V, D and J genes per IMGT and analyzed with immunoSEQ Analyzer, keeping only productive sequences. Clonality was calculated as one minus the Shannon entropy normalized by log2 of the number of productive unique sequences. For each patient and control, public and private clones were evaluated among the 100 most prevalent clones. Clones were defined as Susac-specific when absent from the healthy and MS cohorts, from fewer than 1,300 published viral clones and from other ImmuneACCESS disease sequences. The public reads were run again by TCRdb, first through fastp at Q25 and then through MiXCR, and only productive beta chains were kept. When rows share a CDR3 protein, they turn into one entry using the most common DNA and genes. None of the V and J calls come from the authors' own analysis; TCRdb made them. Within this sample are 100,000 to 150,000 distinct CDR3 sequences, with 90% to 95% of them counted one time only. Clones ranked in the top ten supply around 0.28% of the sample.

Here the chain combines TRBV12-3 or TRBV12-4 and TRBJ1-2, with TRBD1 tentatively as D gene (5 bases match). The TCR originated in a human donor with Susac syndrome. Sequencing was carried out using CD8+ T cells from PBMCs. CDR3 protein: CASSPPGRAYGYTF. DNA sequence: TGTGCCAGCTCCCCTCCGGGCAGGGCCTATGGCTACACCTTC.